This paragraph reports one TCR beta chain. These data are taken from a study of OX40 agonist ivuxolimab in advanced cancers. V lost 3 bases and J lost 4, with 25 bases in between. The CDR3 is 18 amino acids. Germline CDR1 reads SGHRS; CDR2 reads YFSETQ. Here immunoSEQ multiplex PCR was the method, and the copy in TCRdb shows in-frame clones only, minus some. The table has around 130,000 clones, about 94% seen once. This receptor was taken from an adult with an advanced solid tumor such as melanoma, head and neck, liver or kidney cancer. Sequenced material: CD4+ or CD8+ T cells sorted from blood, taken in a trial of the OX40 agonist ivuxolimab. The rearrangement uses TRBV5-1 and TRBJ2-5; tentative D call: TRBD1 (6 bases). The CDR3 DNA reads TGCGCCAGCAGCTCGGAGGACAGTGTTCCTGGTCCGCCAGAGACCCAGTACTTC. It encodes CASSSEDSVPGPPETQYF.